The sequence of this T cell receptor beta chain was determined in a study of cytomegalovirus exposure and HLA in healthy donors. Some clones are missing from TCRdb's copy, which holds only in-frame ones; the method was immunoSEQ multiplex PCR. This table holds around 50,000 clones, 85% to 95% found once. This clone rates as medium-sized (0.01 to 0.1%). Trimming stripped 6 bases from V and 3 bases from J, with 12 bases between. This CDR3 has 14 amino acids. CDR1 and CDR2 from the germline V gene are MRHNA and SNTAGT. The chain is built from TRBV6-4 and TRBJ2-1; D is perhaps TRBD1 (7 bases). The receptor's source is a woman aged 18-30 years in good health and CMV-seronegative. The specimen sequenced was PBMCs. As DNA, the CDR3 is TGTGCCAGCAGGGAGGGACAGAGCTACAATGAGCAGTTCTTC. Its protein product is CASREGQSYNEQFF.